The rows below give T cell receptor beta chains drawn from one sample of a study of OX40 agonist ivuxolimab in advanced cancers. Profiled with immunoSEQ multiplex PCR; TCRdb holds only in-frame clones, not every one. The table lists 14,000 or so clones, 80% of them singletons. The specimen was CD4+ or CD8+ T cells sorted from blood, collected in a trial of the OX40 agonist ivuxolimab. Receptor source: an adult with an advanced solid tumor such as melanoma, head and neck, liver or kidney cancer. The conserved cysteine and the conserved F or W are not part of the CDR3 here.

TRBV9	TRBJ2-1	ASSARTGFPTLYNEQF
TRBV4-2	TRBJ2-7	ASSQEWQGTSYEQY
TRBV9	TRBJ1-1	ASSVVANTEAF
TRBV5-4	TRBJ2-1	ASSYGTGVYNEQF
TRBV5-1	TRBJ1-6	ASRGNSPLH
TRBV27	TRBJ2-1	ASSLGAGVYNEQF
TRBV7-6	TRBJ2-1	ASSERGTSGSSDEQF
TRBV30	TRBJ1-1	AWSGSGLNTEAF
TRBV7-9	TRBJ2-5	ASSFFTGGEFDQY
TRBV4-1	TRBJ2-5	ASSQAPGGQETQY
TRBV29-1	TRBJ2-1	SVEGLAGLNEQF
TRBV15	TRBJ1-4	ATSVGQANEKLF
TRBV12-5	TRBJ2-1	ASFASGARRYNEQF
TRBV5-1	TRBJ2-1	ASTLSGANYNEQF
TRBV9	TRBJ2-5	ASSAGGGAQETQY
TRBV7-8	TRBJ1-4	ASSLDPGTPPNEKLF
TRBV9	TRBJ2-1	ASSVDSGSYEQF
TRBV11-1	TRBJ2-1	ASSLGEGGMNEQF
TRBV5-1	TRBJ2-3	ASSRGTGTSSTDTQY
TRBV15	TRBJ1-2	ATSRDRGDYGYT
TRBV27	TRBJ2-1	ASSLSKTNEQF
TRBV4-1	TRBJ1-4	ASSPGGPGVNEKLF
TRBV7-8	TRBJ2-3	ASSLGATSTDTQY
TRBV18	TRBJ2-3	ASSPGDPTGTDTQY
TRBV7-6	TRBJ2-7	ASSSPGTGNYEQY
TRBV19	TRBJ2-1	ASSNYGGSAYNEQF
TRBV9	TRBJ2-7	ASSVDTSYEQY
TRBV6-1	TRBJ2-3	ASSEGQVSTDTQY
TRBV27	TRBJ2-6	ASSSYNVLT
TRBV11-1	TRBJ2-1	ASRATREQF
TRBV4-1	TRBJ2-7	ASSQGTVYEQY
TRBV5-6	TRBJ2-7	ASSRYRGHQSYEQY
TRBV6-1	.	ASSETQGDYEQY
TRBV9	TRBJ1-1	ASSVTGNTEAF
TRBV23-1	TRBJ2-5	ASSRTRRDGQETQY
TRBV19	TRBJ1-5	ASTQSYSNQPQH